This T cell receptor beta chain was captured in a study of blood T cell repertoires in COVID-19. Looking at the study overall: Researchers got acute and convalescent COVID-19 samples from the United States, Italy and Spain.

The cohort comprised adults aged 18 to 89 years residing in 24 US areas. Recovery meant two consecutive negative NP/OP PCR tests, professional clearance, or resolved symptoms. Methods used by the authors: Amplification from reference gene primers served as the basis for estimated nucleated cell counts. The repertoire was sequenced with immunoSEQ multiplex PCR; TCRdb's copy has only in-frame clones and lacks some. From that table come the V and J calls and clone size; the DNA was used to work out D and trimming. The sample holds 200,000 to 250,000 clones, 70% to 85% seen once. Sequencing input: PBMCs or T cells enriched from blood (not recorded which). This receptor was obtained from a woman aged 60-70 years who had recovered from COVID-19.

In DNA, the CDR3 is TGTGCCAGCTCACCCCCGGGACTAGCGGGCGATGAGCAGTTCTTC. Translation: CASSPPGLAGDEQFF. This chain uses TRBV18 with TRBJ2-1; 12 bases are a match to TRBD2. With 3 bases clipped from V and 8 bases from J, the junction kept 5 bases outside the gene matches. CDR3 size: 15 residues. CDR1 is KGHSH, CDR2 LQKENI, per germline. The full variable domain, rest sourced from reference TRBV18 and TRBJ2-1, is NAGVMQNPRHLVRRRGQEARLRCSPMKGHSHVYWYRQLPEEGLKFMVYLQKENIIDESGMPKERFSAEFPKEGPSILRIQQVVRGDSAAYFCASSPPGLAGDEQFFGPGTRLTVL.